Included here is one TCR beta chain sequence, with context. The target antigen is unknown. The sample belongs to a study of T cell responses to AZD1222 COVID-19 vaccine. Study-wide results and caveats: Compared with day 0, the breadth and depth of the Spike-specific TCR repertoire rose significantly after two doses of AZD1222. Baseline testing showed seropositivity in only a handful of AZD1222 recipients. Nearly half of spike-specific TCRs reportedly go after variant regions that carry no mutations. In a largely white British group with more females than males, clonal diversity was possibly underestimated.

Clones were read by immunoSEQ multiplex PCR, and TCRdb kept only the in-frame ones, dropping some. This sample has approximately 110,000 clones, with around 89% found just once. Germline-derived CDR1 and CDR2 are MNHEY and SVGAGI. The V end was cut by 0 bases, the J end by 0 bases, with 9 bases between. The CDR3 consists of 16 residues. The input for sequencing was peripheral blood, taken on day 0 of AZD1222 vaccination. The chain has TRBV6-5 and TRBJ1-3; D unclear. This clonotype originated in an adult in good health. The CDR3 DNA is TGTGCCAGCAGTTACTCGAGACTTAGCTCTGGAAACACCATATATTTT. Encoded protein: CASSYSRLSSGNTIYF.